Presented here are 21 T cell receptor beta chains from one specimen sequenced in a study of blood T cells in healthy people across ages. The use of a sample-barcoded 5' primer and a J-beta primer mix characterized a second PCR of about 7 to 12 cycles. Via MiXCR, TCRdb re-called the 5' RACE reads, giving one row per CDR3 protein. The sample yields fewer than 800,000 distinct CDR3 sequences, 20% to 25% seen once. Separately, the same data were catalogued under a study of T cells of mothers and their children.

Sequenced sample: blood. The receptors here all came from a boy aged 5-17 years in good health.

This clonotype was counted only a few times. The chain recombines TRBV2 with TRBJ1-1, with no clear D. This CDR3 spans 11 amino acids. Per the germline V gene, CDR1 is SNHLY and CDR2 is FYNNEI. The V gene lost 7 bases and the J gene lost 8 bases, with 11 bases spanning the gap. The CDR3: CASMFIQEAFF. The CDR3 region has the DNA TGTGCCAGCATGTTTATTCAGGAAGCTTTCTTT. The whole variable domain, remainder taken from reference TRBV2 and TRBJ1-1, is EPEVTQTPSHQVTQMGQEVILRCVPISNHLYFYWYRQILGQKVEFLVSFYNNEISEKSEIFDDQFSVERPDGSNFTLKIRSTKLEDSAMYFCASMFIQEAFFGQGTRLTVV.

This chain uses TRBV28 with TRBJ2-7; TRBD2 agrees at 9 bases. V lost 5 bases and J lost 2; bases outside the gene matches: 19. CDR3 length: 19 amino acids. Germline V gene data show CDR1 as MDHEN and CDR2 as SYDVKM. CDR3 loop: CASSLSGRIPSGTPYEQYF. CDR3 nucleotide sequence: TGTGCCAGCAGTCTCTCGGGCCGAATACCTAGCGGGACCCCCTACGAGCAGTACTTC.

J is TRBJ2-1 and V is TRBV7-2, with TRBD2 identical over 8 bases. Germline-derived CDR1 and CDR2 are SGHTA and FQGNSA. J was trimmed by 5 bases and V by 3 bases; bases with no gene match: 9. The CDR3 loop spans 16 amino acids. CDR3 amino acids: CASSFTRGALDNEQFF. CDR3 coding DNA: TGTGCCAGCAGCTTCACGCGGGGGGCCCTGGACAATGAGCAGTTCTTC.

This clonotype was seen at least ten times. The chain is built from TRBV20-1 and TRBJ2-4, with 10 bases fitting TRBD1. This CDR3 comprises 15 residues. Germline V gene lookup returns CDR1 DFQATT and CDR2 SNEGSKA (reference sequence). CDR3 loop: CSARDRGLAKNIQYF. CDR3 nucleotides: TGCAGCGCGCGGGACAGGGGATTAGCCAAAAACATTCAGTACTTC.

This rearrangement joins TRBV19 to TRBJ2-2; no reliable D call. The V gene lost 7 bases and the J gene lost 6 bases, with 6 bases spanning the gap. There are 11 residues in the CDR3. The germline V gene has CDR1 LNHDA and CDR2 SQIVND (reference sequence). CDR3: CASIWAGELFF. DNA of the CDR3: TGTGCCAGTATCTGGGCCGGGGAGCTGTTTTTT.

The V call is TRBV20-1, the J call TRBJ2-5; 11 bases align to TRBD1. The J call could be wrong; TRBJ2-1 is a better fit for the DNA end. The CDR3 length is 17 residues. Germline values: CDR1 DFQATT, CDR2 SNEGSKA (reference sequence). The CDR3 is CSARAREGGQGAAEQFF. The CDR3 DNA sequence: TGCAGTGCTAGAGCCCGGGAGGGTGGACAGGGGGCGGCTGAGCAGTTCTTC.

This clonotype was detected a few times. This chain connects TRBV29-1 to TRBJ2-3, with TRBD2 matching over 7 bases. The germline gives CDR1 SQVTM, CDR2 ANQGSEA. Germline trimming cut 3 bases from V and 4 bases from J; bases unmatched to any gene: 7. CDR3 size: 14 residues. The CDR3 DNA reads as TGCAGCGTTGACCGGACTAGAGGGGCAGATACGCAGTATTTT. Translation gives CSVDRTRGADTQYF.

This clonotype was seen more than once but under ten times. The V gene is TRBV6-1, the J gene TRBJ2-7; D is perhaps TRBD2 (6 bases). Trimming took off 3 bases at V and 2 bases at J, with 11 bases between the two ends. Germline CDR1 and CDR2: MNHNS and SASEGT. The CDR3 is made up of 14 amino acids. The CDR3 reads CASSDAGLTYEQYF. DNA of the CDR3: TGTGCCAGCAGTGATGCAGGACTAACCTACGAGCAGTACTTC.

Only a few counts were recorded for this clonotype. The genes are TRBV6-2 or TRBV6-3 and TRBJ2-1, with D uncertain. Trimming shortened V by 6 bases and J by 8 bases, and 14 bases separated the two germline ends. The CDR3 spans 13 residues. The germline gives CDR1 MNHEY, CDR2 SVGEGT. The DNA for the CDR3 is TGTGCCAGCAGCCCCCACGGGCTAGATGAGCAGTTCTTC. This codes for CASSPHGLDEQFF.

This rearrangement joins TRBV20-1 to TRBJ2-7; D remains unclear. This CDR3 spans 12 amino acids. Germline lookup yields CDR1 DFQATT and CDR2 SNEGSKA (reference sequence). Deletions cut 3 bases from V and 4 bases from J, with 10 bases between. CDR3 DNA sequence: TGCAGTGCTAGTCCCCGCGTATACGAGCAGTACTTC. This encodes CSASPRVYEQYF.

The rearrangement uses TRBV7-6 and TRBJ2-5, with TRBD2 as a possible D gene (6 bases). This CDR3 has 14 amino acids. Germline lookup yields CDR1 SGHVS and CDR2 FNYEAQ. V was cut by 2 bases and J by 3 bases, with 10 bases left in between. For the CDR3, the DNA is TGTGCCAGCAGCTTAATCGGCGGGAAAGAGACCCAGTACTTC. It codes for CASSLIGGKETQYF.

This clonotype was detected only a few times. The CDR3 DNA sequence: TGTGCCAGCAGTGACCGTCCAGATACGCAGTATTTT. Translated, it gives CASSDRPDTQYF. The V gene is TRBV2, the J gene TRBJ2-3, with D unresolved. V lost 3 bases and J 4 bases, leaving 5 bases between the germline ends. CDR1 and CDR2 from the germline V gene are SNHLY and FYNNEI. This CDR3 is built from 12 residues.

V usage is TRBV7-2 and J usage is TRBJ2-1, with 12 bases lining up with TRBD2. From germline, CDR1 is SGHTA and CDR2 FQGNSA. This CDR3 contains 15 residues. The V segment lost 2 bases and the J segment 10 bases; nucleotides outside the gene matches: 6. CDR3 sequence reads: CASSLRLAGVQEQFF. DNA for the CDR3: TGTGCCAGCAGCTTACGACTAGCGGGAGTTCAGGAGCAGTTCTTC.

The V gene is TRBV27, the J gene TRBJ2-7; 9 bases are shared with TRBD1. Germline V gives CDR1 MNHEY, CDR2 SMNVEV (reference sequence). The trim removed 8 bases at V and 1 base at J, leaving 3 bases unmatched. The CDR3 is made up of 13 amino acids. CDR3 nucleotides: TGTGCCAGCGGACAGGGGAGGTCCTACGAGCAGTACTTC. It yields the protein CASGQGRSYEQYF.

CDR3 coding DNA: TGTGCCAGCAGTGGGACACAGGGGAAGGGGGGCCTTCGCTCTGGGGCCAACGTCCTGACTTTC. It is translated as CASSGTQGKGGLRSGANVLTF. The gene calls are TRBV2 and TRBJ2-6, with D perhaps matching TRBD1 (7 bases). Germline CDR1 is SNHLY and CDR2 is FYNNEI. V dropped 4 bases and J dropped 0 bases, with 25 bases sitting between them. CDR3 length: 21 amino acids.

This clonotype was observed a few times. The chain links TRBV4-1 to TRBJ1-2; D not resolved. V lost 0 bases, J lost 6 bases, and 11 bases lay in between. CDR1 is MGHRA, CDR2 YSYEKL, per germline. The CDR3 runs to 14 residues. CDR3 in DNA: TGCGCCAGCAGCCAAGAAAGGGTTACTAATGGCTACACCTTC. Protein: CASSQERVTNGYTF.

V and J are TRBV6-5 and TRBJ2-7; maybe TRBD1 (5 bases). V was cut by 1 base and J by 2 bases, with 12 bases left in between. CDR1 is MNHEY, CDR2 SVGAGI, per germline. The CDR3 covers 15 residues. The CDR3 nucleotides read TGTGCCAGCAGTTACTATGGACAAGGAGCCTACGAGCAGTACTTC. It specifies CASSYYGQGAYEQYF.

The rearrangement uses TRBV5-5 and TRBJ2-5; D unresolved. V was clipped by 6 bases and J by 2 bases, with 14 bases between them. This CDR3 has 14 amino acids. The germline V gene has CDR1 SGHKS and CDR2 YYEKEE (reference sequence). The DNA for the CDR3 is TGTGCCAGCACCATCTTAACCGGACAAGAGACCCAGTACTTC. It yields the protein CASTILTGQETQYF.

J is TRBJ1-2 and V is TRBV6-1; D ambiguous. Looked up from germline, CDR1 is MNHNS and CDR2 is SASEGT. V was clipped by 7 bases and J by 4 bases, with 7 bases between them. The CDR3 consists of 11 residues. CDR3 protein: CASKLVYGYTF. The CDR3 DNA reads as TGTGCCAGCAAGTTGGTCTATGGCTACACCTTC.

This clonotype was picked up a small number of times. The gene calls are TRBV29-1 and TRBJ2-3; 11 nucleotides match TRBD2. V lost 6 bases to trimming and J lost 3 bases; unmatched junction nucleotides: 11. Per germline, CDR1 SQVTM and CDR2 ANQGSEA. The CDR3 sequence is 16 residues long. CDR3: CSVKGLTSGKTDTQYF. CDR3 sequence (DNA): TGCAGCGTAAAGGGGCTGACTAGCGGGAAGACAGATACGCAGTATTTT.

The J gene is TRBJ2-5, the V gene TRBV27; TRBD2 aligns across 7 bases. The J call may be wrong; the DNA end is better matched by TRBJ2-7. Per germline, CDR1 MNHEY and CDR2 SMNVEV (reference sequence). The CDR3 is 15 amino acids. The CDR3 coding sequence is TGTGCCAGCAGCCCCTCCGGGCGGGAGATTTACGAGCAGTACTTC. Protein product: CASSPSGREIYEQYF.